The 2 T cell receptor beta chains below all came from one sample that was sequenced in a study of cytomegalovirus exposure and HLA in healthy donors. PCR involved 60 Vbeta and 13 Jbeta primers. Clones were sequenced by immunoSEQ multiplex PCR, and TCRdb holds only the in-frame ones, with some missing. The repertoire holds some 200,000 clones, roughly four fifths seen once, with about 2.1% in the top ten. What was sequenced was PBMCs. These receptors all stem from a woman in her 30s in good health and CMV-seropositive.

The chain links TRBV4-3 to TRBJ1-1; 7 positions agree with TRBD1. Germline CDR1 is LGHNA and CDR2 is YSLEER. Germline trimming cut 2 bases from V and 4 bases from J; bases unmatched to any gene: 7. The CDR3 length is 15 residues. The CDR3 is CASSQWTGSFTEAFF. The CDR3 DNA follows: TGCGCCAGCAGCCAATGGACAGGTTCTTTCACTGAAGCTTTCTTT.

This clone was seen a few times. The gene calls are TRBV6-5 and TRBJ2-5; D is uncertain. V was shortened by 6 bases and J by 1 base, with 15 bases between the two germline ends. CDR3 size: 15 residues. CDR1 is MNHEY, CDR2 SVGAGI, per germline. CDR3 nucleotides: TGTGCCAGCAGCCTAATTACCGGTTTCCAAGAGACCCAGTACTTC. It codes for CASSLITGFQETQYF.